What follows is one TCR beta chain and its context. The antigen this receptor binds is unknown. No base-level quality is on record; no much larger clone is a single base apart. This record belongs to a study of T cell changes during pregnancy in multiple sclerosis (dated by TCRdb to the late 2010s). As for the study more broadly: The study looked at changes in the T cell repertoire across pregnancy in women with multiple sclerosis.

Library prep was done by the immunoSEQ multiplex PCR assay. This immuneACCESS table, as held by TCRdb, lists in-frame sequences with V and J called but not all clones. Of the missing ones, under half trace to an unresolved V gene in checked studies; the others have no known cause. The sample table records about 45,000 clones; approximately 90% of these occur just once. About 2.6% of the sample belongs to the ten largest clones. The clonotype comes from a female donor with multiple sclerosis, enrolled in a pregnancy study. The sample in question was CD8+ T cells from peripheral blood mononuclear cells, obtained in the second trimester of pregnancy.

The DNA sequence reads TGTGCCAGCAGCGTACGGGTGGACTATGGCTACACCTTC. The resulting protein is CASSVRVDYGYTF. The rearrangement joined TRBV9 to TRBJ1-2, with no confident D gene call. The junction shows trimming of 1 base on V and 3 bases on J, plus 7 bases between the germline ends. CDR1 and CDR2 are drawn from the germline V gene: SGDLS, YYNGEE. The CDR3 numbers 13 residues from cysteine through phenylalanine. Only the CDR3 region is kept as DNA, spanning 39 bases read in frame from base 1.